This T cell receptor beta chain emerged from a study of Ad26.COV2.S vaccination and SARS-CoV-2 variants. Background on the study: Vaccine-arm donor from the placebo-controlled COV1001 Ad26.COV2.S trial. Broader study findings: Whether participants received vaccine or placebo, their non-spike TCR breadth was similar.

Here immunoSEQ multiplex PCR was the method, and the copy in TCRdb shows in-frame clones only, minus some. In the table there are approximately 300,000 clones, 85% to 90% of which are singletons. This CDR3 has 12 amino acids. Trimming cost V 4 bases and J 5 bases, with 7 bases left between them. The germline gives CDR1 SGHVS, CDR2 FNYEAQ. A note on this clone: Its cognate antigen is unknown.

Regarding treatment: 19 received Ad26.COV2.S at low or high dose, single or two shots; roughly five received placebo; per-sample allocation not given. Material that was analyzed had been drawn on day 63 after the first vaccine or placebo injection. Within Boston, the person who donated was an adult of 18-55 years. This TCR was recovered from a person aged 18 to 59 who received the Ad26.COV2.S COVID-19 vaccine or a placebo. The chain recombines TRBV7-6 with TRBJ2-3; D unclear. The sequencing used peripheral blood, collected in a trial of Ad26.COV2.S vaccine versus placebo. The CDR3 sequence: CASSSTGDTQYF. The CDR3 DNA reads TGTGCCAGCAGCTCAACGGGAGATACGCAGTATTTT.